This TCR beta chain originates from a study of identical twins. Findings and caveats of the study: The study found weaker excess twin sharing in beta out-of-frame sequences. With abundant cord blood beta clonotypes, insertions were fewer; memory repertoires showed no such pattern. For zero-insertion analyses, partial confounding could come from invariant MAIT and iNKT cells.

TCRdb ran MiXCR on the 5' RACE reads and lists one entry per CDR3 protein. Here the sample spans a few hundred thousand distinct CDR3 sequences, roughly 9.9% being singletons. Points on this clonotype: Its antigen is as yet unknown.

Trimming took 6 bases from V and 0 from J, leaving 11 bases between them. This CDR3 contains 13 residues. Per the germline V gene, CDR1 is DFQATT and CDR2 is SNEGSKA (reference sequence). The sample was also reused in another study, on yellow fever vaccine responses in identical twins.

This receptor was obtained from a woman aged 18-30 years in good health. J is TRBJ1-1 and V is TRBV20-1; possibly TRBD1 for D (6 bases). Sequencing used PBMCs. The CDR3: CSASRGLNTEAFF. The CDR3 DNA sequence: TGCAGTGCGAGCAGGGGCCTGAACACTGAAGCTTTCTTT.